The 4 T cell receptor beta chains presented below share a single source sample, sequenced in a study of blood T cell repertoires in COVID-19. The table came from immunoSEQ multiplex PCR; TCRdb's copy has only in-frame clones and leaves some out. Of approximately 120,000 clones listed, almost 70% are singletons. Sequenced sample: peripheral blood. These receptors all come from an older woman with acute or convalescent COVID-19.

Points on this clone: Additional DNA sequences in this sample encode the identical CDR3. The chain joins TRBV5-1 to TRBJ2-7, with 8 bases fitting TRBD1. The germline V gene encodes CDR1 SGHRS and CDR2 YFSETQ. The junction had 2 bases not matched to a gene; V was cut back by 0 bases and J by 3 bases. This CDR3 is built from 14 residues. This CDR3 is CASSLDGQGYEQYF. CDR3 DNA: TGCGCCAGCAGCTTGGATGGACAGGGCTACGAGCAGTACTTC.

V usage is TRBV24-1 and J usage is TRBJ1-2; TRBD1 agrees at 7 bases. CDR1 and CDR2 (germline): KGHDR, SFDVKD. This CDR3 comprises 14 residues. V lost 1 base and J lost 6; bases outside the gene matches: 4. This CDR3 reads CATSDLPGQNGYTF. CDR3 nucleotides: TGTGCCACCAGTGATTTACCGGGACAGAATGGCTACACCTTC.

A few counts support this clone. The chain is built from TRBV2 and TRBJ1-6; 8 nucleotides align to TRBD1. Germline V gene data show CDR1 as SNHLY and CDR2 as FYNNEI. With V trimmed by 2 bases and J by 9 bases, 6 bases remained unmatched. CDR3 length: 15 amino acids. The DNA of the CDR3 is TGTGCCAGCAGTGAAACAGGACAGGGAGTTTCACCCCTCCACTTT. Amino acids: CASSETGQGVSPLHF.

This chain joins TRBV5-1 and TRBJ2-5; 8 bases map to TRBD2. From germline, CDR1 is SGHRS and CDR2 YFSETQ. J was trimmed by 0 bases and V by 7 bases; bases with no gene match: 5. There are 14 residues in the CDR3. CDR3 residues: CASSLAENQETQYF. The CDR3 region has the DNA TGCGCCAGCTCACTAGCGGAGAACCAAGAGACCCAGTACTTC.